The 16 T cell receptor beta chains presented below share a single source sample, sequenced in a study of T cells in Graves' hyperthyroidism and ophthalmopathy. Amplified TCR beta CDR3 regions came from RNA transcripts. The TCR CDR3 first-round RT-PCR relied on the HTBI primer set. TCRdb recomputed calls from the multiplex PCR reads with MiXCR, one row per CDR3 protein. The table lists roughly 400,000 distinct CDR3 sequences, roughly 13% of them singletons. Sequencing input: blood. The receptors originated from a man aged 50 to 60 with Graves' ophthalmopathy.

This sequence joins TRBV20-1 and TRBJ1-4, with 7 bases that match TRBD1. CDR1 and CDR2 (germline): DFQATT, SNEGSKA (reference sequence). The CDR3 spans 13 residues. The trim removed 5 bases at V and 4 bases at J, leaving 4 bases unmatched. CDR3 residues: CSASGGGNEKLFF. The CDR3 coding sequence is TGCAGTGCTTCAGGGGGGGGTAATGAAAAACTGTTTTTT.

This clonotype was seen many times. The V and J genes are TRBV5-1 and TRBJ2-1, with 14 bases aligning to TRBD2. V lost 7 bases, J lost 4 bases, and 4 bases stayed unmatched. This CDR3 region has 15 residues. Germline-derived CDR1 and CDR2 are SGHRS and YFSETQ. Here the CDR3 reads CASGLAGGLYNEQFF. In DNA, the CDR3 is TGCGCCAGCGGACTAGCGGGAGGATTGTACAATGAGCAGTTCTTC. Together with reference TRBV5-1 and TRBJ2-1, the CDR3 gives the full variable domain: KAGVTQTPRYLIKTRGQQVTLSCSPISGHRSVSWYQQTPGQGLQFLFEYFSETQRNKGNFPGRFSGRQFSNSRSEMNVSTLELGDSALYLCASGLAGGLYNEQFFGPGTRLTVL.

This clonotype was seen many times. The V gene is TRBV18, the J gene TRBJ2-7, with D tentatively TRBD1 (5 bases). In germline, CDR1 is KGHSH, CDR2 LQKENI. The CDR3 is made up of 14 amino acids. V gave up 3 bases and J gave up 0 bases, with 9 bases separating them. CDR3 residues: CASSPLDSSYEQYF. The CDR3, as DNA: TGTGCCAGCTCACCTCTCGACAGCTCCTACGAGCAGTACTTC. The full variable domain, with the rest looked up from reference TRBV18 and TRBJ2-7, is NAGVMQNPRHLVRRRGQEARLRCSPMKGHSHVYWYRQLPEEGLKFMVYLQKENIIDESGMPKERFSAEFPKEGPSILRIQQVVRGDSAAYFCASSPLDSSYEQYFGPGTRLTVT.

The rearrangement links TRBV13 to TRBJ2-3, with 8 bases identical to TRBD2. Germline values: CDR1 PRHDT, CDR2 FYEKMQ (reference sequence). CDR3 size: 16 residues. Trimming removed 5 bases from V and 0 bases from J; junction bases left unmatched: 7. This CDR3 is CASSTLAGISTDTQYF. The CDR3 DNA reads TGTGCCAGCAGCACCTTAGCGGGAATAAGCACAGATACGCAGTATTTT.

The sample holds a few counts of this clonotype. The rearrangement links TRBV29-1 to TRBJ2-2; no clear D gene. This CDR3 region has 12 residues. V gave up 5 bases and J gave up 1 base, with 5 bases separating them. Looked up from germline, CDR1 is SQVTM and CDR2 is ANQGSEA. CDR3 DNA: TGCAGCGTTTATGTGAACACCGGGGAGCTGTTTTTT. This translates into CSVYVNTGELFF.

This clonotype was seen a few times. The chain links TRBV20-1 to TRBJ2-7; D uncertain. CDR1 is DFQATT and CDR2 is SNEGSKA in the germline V gene (reference sequence). The CDR3 is 13 amino acids. Written as DNA, the CDR3 is TGCAGCGTTGGTGACGGGTGGGTGGGGGAGCAGTACTTC. Translated, it gives CSVGDGWVGEQYF.

This clonotype was seen ten or more times. This chain uses TRBV7-9 with TRBJ1-6; D not resolved. The CDR3 spans 14 residues. The V gene lost 5 bases and the J gene lost 6 bases, with 11 bases spanning the gap. Germline CDR1 is SEHNR and CDR2 is FQNEAQ (reference sequence). In nucleotides, the CDR3 is TGTGCCAGCAGCCCACCTGGCGCTAATTCACCCCTCCACTTT. Amino acids: CASSPPGANSPLHF.

At least ten counts were recorded for this clonotype. The chain employs TRBV12-3 or TRBV12-4 and TRBJ2-7; D remains ambiguous. Trimming removed 6 bases from V and 2 bases from J, with 8 bases in between. The CDR3 totals 12 residues. CDR3 protein: CASSRSPYEQYF. CDR3 in DNA: TGTGCCAGCAGCCGGAGCCCCTACGAGCAGTACTTC.

This clonotype was found many times. The chain employs TRBV20-1 and TRBJ1-2, with 9 nucleotides matching TRBD1. V shed 0 bases, J shed 9 bases, and the junction held 11 bases outside the gene matches. This CDR3 region has 15 residues. CDR1 is DFQATT, CDR2 SNEGSKA, per germline (reference sequence). CDR3 DNA sequence: TGCAGTGCTAGAGATCGGGACAGGGTTTTTGTAAGCTACACCTTC. Translation: CSARDRDRVFVSYTF.

This clonotype was found once. A read error may explain this, as a much larger clone is one base away. CDR3 loop: CASSSPGRYEQYF. CDR3 in DNA: TGTGCCAGCAGCTCCCCCGGGCGTTATGAGCAGTACTTC. This rearrangement joins TRBV7-2 to TRBJ2-7; D is ambiguous. Trimming shortened V by 4 bases and J by 7 bases, and 14 bases separated the two germline ends. The CDR3 has 13 amino acids. Germline V gives CDR1 SGHTA, CDR2 FQGNSA.

The chain has TRBV28 and TRBJ1-5; D is possibly TRBD1 (5 bases). CDR1 and CDR2 from the germline V gene are MDHEN and SYDVKM. The CDR3 has 15 residues. V was pared by 6 bases and J by 3 bases, with 15 bases between. The CDR3 is CASRPPQGINQPQHF. The CDR3 region has the DNA TGTGCCAGCAGGCCCCCGCAGGGTATCAATCAGCCCCAGCATTTT.

This clonotype was counted at least ten times. The rearrangement links TRBV5-5 to TRBJ1-5; 8 positions match TRBD1. Germline V gene data show CDR1 as SGHKS and CDR2 as YYEKEE (reference sequence). V lost 4 bases and J lost 6; bases outside the gene matches: 6. The CDR3 is made up of 14 amino acids. The CDR3 reads CASSPQGAGQPQHF. CDR3 coding DNA: TGTGCCAGCAGCCCCCAGGGGGCTGGTCAGCCCCAGCATTTT.

This clonotype came up many times. V gene TRBV9 combines with J gene TRBJ2-1, with 11 bases matching TRBD2. V lost 3 bases, J lost 3 bases, and 2 bases stayed unmatched. The V gene's germline CDR1 is SGDLS and CDR2 YYNGEE. This CDR3 contains 15 residues. The CDR3 is CASSAGTSGYNEQFF. The CDR3 nucleotides read TGTGCCAGCAGCGCGGGGACTAGCGGCTACAATGAGCAGTTCTTC. Using reference TRBV9 and TRBJ2-1 for the parts outside the CDR3, the full variable domain is DSGVTQTPKHLITATGQRVTLRCSPRSGDLSVYWYQQSLDQGLQFLIQYYNGEERAKGNILERFSAQQFPDLHSELNLSSLELGDSALYFCASSAGTSGYNEQFFGPGTRLTVL.

There are many counts of this clonotype. This chain uses TRBV6-5 with TRBJ1-1; 7 nucleotides match TRBD1. J gave up 4 bases and V 0 bases, and 11 bases lay outside the gene matches. Germline V gene lookup returns CDR1 MNHEY and CDR2 SVGAGI. This CDR3 is 17 amino acids long. CDR3 region: CASSYSLRQGPGTEAFF. In DNA, the CDR3 is TGTGCCAGCAGTTACTCGCTCAGACAGGGACCTGGCACTGAAGCTTTCTTT.

Many counts were recorded for this clonotype. The chain has TRBV30 and TRBJ2-3; possibly TRBD2 for D (6 bases). The CDR3 sequence is 16 residues long. Looked up from germline, CDR1 is GTSNPN and CDR2 is SVGIG (reference sequence). The V end lost 2 bases, the J end lost 4 bases, and 19 bases lay between the germline ends. The CDR3 nucleotides are TGTGCCTGGAGTCCCAATTATCGGGGGATTGCAGATACGCAGTATTTT. Its protein product is CAWSPNYRGIADTQYF.

The rearrangement joins TRBV10-2 to TRBJ2-7, with 7 bases matching TRBD2. With V trimmed by 3 bases and J by 0 bases, 8 bases remained unmatched. Germline CDR1 reads WSHSY; CDR2 reads SAAADI. This CDR3 spans 16 amino acids. CDR3 loop: CASSDRRAGRSYEQYF. The CDR3 coding sequence is TGCGCCAGCAGTGATAGAAGAGCGGGACGCTCCTACGAGCAGTACTTC.